This T cell receptor beta chain stems from a study of T cell changes during pregnancy in multiple sclerosis (dated by TCRdb to the late 2010s). Describing the broader study: In women with multiple sclerosis, the researchers looked at how the T cell repertoire shifted as pregnancy progressed.

Libraries were built with the immunoSEQ multiplex PCR assay. Imported from immuneACCESS, the table was reduced by TCRdb to in-frame sequences with V and J called. These copies leave out some clones; in studies compared against another copy, an unresolved V gene accounts for under half, and the cause of the remainder is not known. The table for this sample lists tens of thousands of clones; about 92% of them were counted only once. Together, the top ten hold 1.5% to 2% of the sample. As regards this clone: No cognate antigen has been identified for it. The input lacks base qualities; no much larger clone sits a single base away.

Sequences SQVTM (CDR1) and ANQGSEA (CDR2) are obtained from the germline V gene. From the cysteine up to the phenylalanine, the CDR3 has a length of 12 residues. Only the CDR3 DNA stays, 36 bases, in frame from base 1. V and J are truncated by 3 bases and 6 bases respectively, leaving an intervening sequence of 12 bases. Material: peripheral blood, obtained in the second trimester of pregnancy. The sequence is built from TRBV29-1 and TRBJ2-7, with a tentative D gene TRBD2 over 5 matching bases. This TCR was recovered from a female donor with multiple sclerosis, enrolled in a pregnancy study. The DNA reads TGCAGCGTTGAGTCGGGGTTGCGCGAGCAGTACTTC. This translates into CSVESGLREQYF.